The 19 T cell receptor beta chains listed next were all sequenced from one sample in a study of T cells in Graves' hyperthyroidism and ophthalmopathy. RNA transcripts were the template for amplifying TCR beta CDR3 regions. HTBI primers were used for first-round RT-PCR of the TCR CDR3. Via MiXCR, TCRdb re-called the multiplex PCR reads, giving one row per CDR3 protein. The sample records around 610,000 distinct CDR3 sequences, roughly 15% being singletons. Sequenced input: blood. Receptors were obtained from a woman in her thirties or forties with Graves' ophthalmopathy.

This clonotype was detected ten times or more. The CDR3 reads CATRSGGQETQYF. Here the CDR3 DNA reads TGTGCCACCAGGTCAGGGGGCCAAGAGACCCAGTACTTC. The chain couples TRBV24-1 to TRBJ2-5, with 7 bases identical to TRBD1. CDR3 length equals 13 residues. J gave up 1 base and V 7 bases, and 2 bases lay outside the gene matches. Germline V lookup: CDR1 KGHDR, CDR2 SFDVKD.

This clonotype was detected ten times or more. The chain has TRBV6-2 or TRBV6-3 and TRBJ1-2, with D unresolved. V lost 9 bases, J lost 0 bases, and 14 bases lay in between. Germline CDR1 MNHEY, CDR2 SVGEGT. The CDR3 runs to 14 residues. CDR3 amino acids: CASWTVLTNYGYTF. For the CDR3, the DNA is TGTGCCAGTTGGACCGTCTTAACTAACTATGGCTACACCTTC.

This clonotype was observed at least ten times. V and J are TRBV6-4 and TRBJ2-5; 9 bases match TRBD2. CDR3 length equals 15 residues. The germline V gene has CDR1 MRHNA and CDR2 SNTAGT. Trimming at V came to 4 bases and at J to 5 bases, leaving 8 bases not matched to a gene. In nucleotides, the CDR3 is TGTGCCAGCAGTGTCCCGAGGCTAGCGGGGGAGACCCAGTACTTC. Protein: CASSVPRLAGETQYF.

This clonotype was detected many times. The chain couples TRBV28 to TRBJ1-1; TRBD1 aligns across 7 bases. This CDR3 comprises 13 residues. The V segment lost 7 bases and the J segment 1 base; nucleotides outside the gene matches: 3. Germline loops: CDR1 MDHEN, CDR2 SYDVKM. The CDR3 here is CASTGQWNTEAFF. CDR3 coding DNA: TGTGCCAGCACGGGACAGTGGAACACTGAAGCTTTCTTT.

This clonotype was recorded many times. The V call is TRBV12-3 or TRBV12-4, the J call TRBJ2-5; no reliable D call. The CDR3 covers 14 residues. Trimming pared 6 bases from V and 2 bases from J, leaving 13 bases between. CDR3 nucleotides: TGTGCCAGCAGCATTGGGTTTGGGCAAGAGACCCAGTACTTC. Residues: CASSIGFGQETQYF.

At least ten counts were recorded for this clonotype. This rearrangement joins TRBV11-2 to TRBJ2-6; TRBD2 aligns across 11 bases. J was trimmed by 2 bases and V by 1 base; bases with no gene match: 4. The V gene's germline CDR1 is SGHAT and CDR2 FQNNGV. The CDR3 is 18 amino acids. Here the CDR3 reads CASSLVALAGAGANVLTF. CDR3 nucleotides: TGTGCCAGCAGCTTAGTGGCACTAGCGGGAGCTGGGGCCAACGTCCTGACTTTC.

This clonotype has only a few counts. The chain uses TRBV28 and TRBJ2-2; D is unresolved. Germline CDR1 reads MDHEN; CDR2 reads SYDVKM. The CDR3 is made up of 15 amino acids. The V and J ends lost 7 bases and 1 base respectively, with 13 bases between them. CDR3: CASKLSDLNTGELFF. Here the CDR3 DNA reads TGTGCCAGCAAACTCAGCGATTTGAACACCGGGGAGCTGTTTTTT.

This clonotype occurred many times. The chain employs TRBV5-1 and TRBJ1-2, with a weak D call TRBD1 (6 bases). CDR3 length: 13 residues. The V end was cut by 4 bases, the J end by 9 bases, with 16 bases between. In germline, CDR1 is SGHRS, CDR2 YFSETQ. The CDR3 protein is CASSPRAGESYTF. DNA for the CDR3: TGCGCCAGCAGCCCCCGGGCAGGGGAGAGCTACACCTTC.

In this sample, this clonotype turned up many times. The chain links TRBV6-2 or TRBV6-3 to TRBJ1-1; TRBD1 matches at 7 bases. The CDR3 runs to 14 residues. V dropped 2 bases and J dropped 6; count of bases not matched to a gene: 6. Germline V gene data show CDR1 as MNHEY and CDR2 as SVGEGT. The CDR3 spells CASSYATGLAEAFF. For the CDR3, the DNA is TGTGCCAGCAGTTACGCGACAGGGCTCGCTGAAGCTTTCTTT.

This clonotype was seen many times. CDR3 sequence (DNA): TGTGCCAGCAGTTTAACCCTCGGCGTGGCCGAGCAGTACTTC. Its translation: CASSLTLGVAEQYF. The V gene is TRBV6-5, the J gene TRBJ2-7; D call uncertain. The germline CDR1 and CDR2 sequences are MNHEY and SVGAGI. V lost 4 bases, J lost 6 bases, and 16 bases lay in between. The CDR3 sequence is 14 residues long.

There are many counts of this clonotype. The V gene is TRBV15, the J gene TRBJ2-5; D is possibly TRBD1 (6 bases). Trimming shortened V by 0 bases and J by 4 bases, and 12 bases separated the two germline ends. Germline-derived CDR1 and CDR2 are LNHNV and YYDKDF (reference sequence). This CDR3 is built from 15 residues. CDR3 region: CATSRDQGKGETQYF. The CDR3 bases are TGTGCCACCAGCAGAGATCAGGGGAAAGGAGAGACCCAGTACTTC. Together with reference TRBV15 and TRBJ2-5, the CDR3 gives the full variable domain: DAMVIQNPRYQVTQFGKPVTLSCSQTLNHNVMYWYQQKSSQAPKLLFHYYDKDFNNEADTPDNFQSRRPNTSFCFLDIRSPGLGDTAMYLCATSRDQGKGETQYFGPGTRLLVL.

This clonotype has a count of ten or more. The chain carries TRBV6-2 or TRBV6-3 and TRBJ1-5, with unresolved D. The CDR3 runs to 16 residues. CDR1 and CDR2 (germline): MNHEY, SVGEGT. Trimming cost V 6 bases and J 1 base, with 16 bases left between them. The CDR3: CASRTFLGRSNQPQHF. CDR3 in DNA: TGTGCCAGCAGGACATTCTTGGGTAGGAGCAATCAGCCCCAGCATTTT.

This clonotype was seen many times. The rearrangement links TRBV6-5 to TRBJ1-5; D is possibly TRBD1 (5 bases). V was trimmed by 2 bases and J by 4 bases, leaving 15 bases between them. This CDR3 comprises 16 residues. Germline lookup yields CDR1 MNHEY and CDR2 SVGAGI. CDR3 amino acids: CASSYLGRGENQPQHF. The CDR3 DNA sequence: TGTGCCAGCAGTTACCTCGGGAGGGGCGAAAATCAGCCCCAGCATTTT.

This clonotype has a count of ten or more. The rearrangement uses TRBV6-1 and TRBJ2-5, with D possibly being TRBD2 (6 bases). Looked up from germline, CDR1 is MNHNS and CDR2 is SASEGT. The CDR3 sequence is 14 residues long. V gave up 6 bases and J gave up 5 bases, with 16 bases separating them. The CDR3 reads CASRWREKEETQYF. The CDR3 nucleotides read TGTGCCAGCAGGTGGAGGGAGAAGGAGGAGACCCAGTACTTC.

This clonotype turned up a few times. CDR3 loop: CSVDSTVGETQYF. The CDR3 DNA is TGCAGCGTTGACTCTACAGTAGGGGAGACCCAGTACTTC. J is TRBJ2-5 and V is TRBV29-1; D gene uncertain. This CDR3 contains 13 residues. The V gene lost 3 bases and the J gene lost 5 bases, with 13 bases spanning the gap. Germline V gene lookup returns CDR1 SQVTM and CDR2 ANQGSEA.

The CDR3 region has the DNA TGTGCCAGCATGGGACAGACTTCCACTGAAGCTTTCTTT. Protein: CASMGQTSTEAFF. The chain uses TRBV6-2 or TRBV6-3 and TRBJ1-1; 7 nucleotides match TRBD1. This CDR3 is 13 amino acids long. The germline V gene encodes CDR1 MNHEY and CDR2 SVGEGT. With V trimmed by 7 bases and J by 4 bases, 6 bases remained unmatched.

This clonotype came up many times. This chain joins TRBV7-6 and TRBJ2-7; 7 bases align to TRBD2. Germline trimming cut 6 bases from V and 2 bases from J; bases unmatched to any gene: 13. The germline CDR1 and CDR2 sequences are SGHVS and FNYEAQ. The CDR3 runs to 16 residues. The CDR3 loop reads CASSSERLAGTYEQYF. DNA of the CDR3: TGTGCCAGCAGTAGCGAGAGGTTAGCGGGCACCTACGAGCAGTACTTC. The variable domain in full, completed from reference TRBV7-6 and TRBJ2-7, reads GAGVSQSPRYKVTKRGQDVALRCDPISGHVSLYWYRQALGQGPEFLTYFNYEAQQDKSGLPNDRFSAERPEGSISTLTIQRTEQRDSAMYRCASSSERLAGTYEQYFGPGTRLTVT.

V and J are TRBV30 and TRBJ2-7; D is possibly TRBD1 (6 bases). Germline CDR1 is GTSNPN and CDR2 is SVGIG (reference sequence). The CDR3 length is 12 residues. V was pared by 1 base and J by 6 bases, with 10 bases between. The CDR3 sequence: CAWSEGQTEQYF. Here the CDR3 DNA reads TGTGCCTGGAGTGAAGGACAGACCGAGCAGTACTTC.

The V gene is TRBV20-1, the J gene TRBJ1-6; D unclear. Germline CDR1 DFQATT, CDR2 SNEGSKA (reference sequence). The CDR3 totals 16 residues. V dropped 0 bases and J dropped 9 bases, with 18 bases sitting between them. The CDR3 DNA reads TGCAGTGCTAGAGACAGGACGCAGGACCCCCTTTCACCCCTCCACTTT. Its translation is CSARDRTQDPLSPLHF.